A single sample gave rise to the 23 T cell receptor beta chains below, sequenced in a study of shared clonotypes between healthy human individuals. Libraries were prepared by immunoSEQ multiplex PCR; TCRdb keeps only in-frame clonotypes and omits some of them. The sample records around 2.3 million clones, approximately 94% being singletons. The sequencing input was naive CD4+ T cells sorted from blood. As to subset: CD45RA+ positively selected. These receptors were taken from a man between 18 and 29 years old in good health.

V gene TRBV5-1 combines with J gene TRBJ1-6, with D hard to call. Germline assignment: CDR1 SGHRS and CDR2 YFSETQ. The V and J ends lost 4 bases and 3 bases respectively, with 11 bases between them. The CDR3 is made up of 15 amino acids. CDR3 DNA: TGCGCCAGCAGCAGGCGGGAGGACTATAATTCACCCCTCCACTTT. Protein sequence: CASSRREDYNSPLHF.

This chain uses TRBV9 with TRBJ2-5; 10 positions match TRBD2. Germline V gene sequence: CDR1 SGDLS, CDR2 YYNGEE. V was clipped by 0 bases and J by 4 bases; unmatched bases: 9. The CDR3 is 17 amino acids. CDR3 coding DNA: TGTGCCAGCAGCGTAGGGTTACTAGCGGGGAATGGAGAGACCCAGTACTTC. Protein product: CASSVGLLAGNGETQYF.

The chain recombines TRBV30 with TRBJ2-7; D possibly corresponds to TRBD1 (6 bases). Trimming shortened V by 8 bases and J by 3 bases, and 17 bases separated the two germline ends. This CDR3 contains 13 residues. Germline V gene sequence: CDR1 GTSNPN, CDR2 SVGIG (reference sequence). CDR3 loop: CAHRPGTNYEQYF. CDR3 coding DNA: TGTGCCCATAGGCCCGGGACAAACTACGAGCAGTACTTC. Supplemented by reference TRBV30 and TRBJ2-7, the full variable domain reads SQTIHQWPATLVQPVGSPLSLECTVEGTSNPNLYWYRQAAGRGLQLLFYSVGIGQISSEVPQNLSASRPQDRQFILSSKKLLLSDSGFYLCAHRPGTNYEQYFGPGTRLTVT.

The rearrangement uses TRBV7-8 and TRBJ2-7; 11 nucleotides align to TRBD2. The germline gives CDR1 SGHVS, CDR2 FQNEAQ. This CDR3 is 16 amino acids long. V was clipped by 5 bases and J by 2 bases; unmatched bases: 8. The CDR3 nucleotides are TGTGCCAGCAGCCCCGGACCACTAGCGGGGGCCTACGAGCAGTACTTC. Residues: CASSPGPLAGAYEQYF.

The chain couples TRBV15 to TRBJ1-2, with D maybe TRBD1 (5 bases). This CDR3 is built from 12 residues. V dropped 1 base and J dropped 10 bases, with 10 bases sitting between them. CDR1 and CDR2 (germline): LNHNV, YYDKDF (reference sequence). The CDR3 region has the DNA TGTGCCACCAGCAGAGCGGGGGGAACCTACACCTTC. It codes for CATSRAGGTYTF.

For the CDR3, the DNA is TGTGCCAGCAGCCCGGGACAGGGACAGACCCAGTACTTC. This codes for CASSPGQGQTQYF. J is TRBJ2-5 and V is TRBV27; 9 positions match TRBD1. This CDR3 spans 13 amino acids. J lost 6 bases, V lost 6 bases, and 5 bases had no gene match. Germline values: CDR1 MNHEY, CDR2 SMNVEV (reference sequence).

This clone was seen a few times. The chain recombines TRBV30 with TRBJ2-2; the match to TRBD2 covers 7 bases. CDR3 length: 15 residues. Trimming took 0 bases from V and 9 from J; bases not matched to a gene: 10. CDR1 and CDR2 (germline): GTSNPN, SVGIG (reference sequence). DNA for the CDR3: TGTGCCTGGAGTGTTCCCCCCACTAGCGCCCGGGAGCTGTTTTTT. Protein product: CAWSVPPTSARELFF.

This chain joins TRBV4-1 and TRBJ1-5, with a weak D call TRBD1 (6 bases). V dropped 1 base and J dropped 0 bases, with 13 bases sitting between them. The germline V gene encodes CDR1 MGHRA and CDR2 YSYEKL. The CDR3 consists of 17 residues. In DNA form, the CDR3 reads TGCGCCAGCAGCCAAGGGGGGACACCTAATAGCAATCAGCCCCAGCATTTT. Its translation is CASSQGGTPNSNQPQHF.

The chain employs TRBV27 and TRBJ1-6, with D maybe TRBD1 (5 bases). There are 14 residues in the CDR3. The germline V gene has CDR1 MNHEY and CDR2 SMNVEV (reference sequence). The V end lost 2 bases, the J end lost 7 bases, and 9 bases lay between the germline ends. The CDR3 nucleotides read TGTGCCAGCAGTTTACTAAGGGGCAATTCACCCCTCCACTTT. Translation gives CASSLLRGNSPLHF.

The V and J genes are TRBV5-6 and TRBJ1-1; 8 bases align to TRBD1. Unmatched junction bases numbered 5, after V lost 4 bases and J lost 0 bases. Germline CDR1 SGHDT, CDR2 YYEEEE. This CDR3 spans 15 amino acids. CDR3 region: CASSIVDRVNTEAFF. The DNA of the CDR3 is TGTGCCAGCAGCATAGTGGACAGGGTGAACACTGAAGCTTTCTTT.

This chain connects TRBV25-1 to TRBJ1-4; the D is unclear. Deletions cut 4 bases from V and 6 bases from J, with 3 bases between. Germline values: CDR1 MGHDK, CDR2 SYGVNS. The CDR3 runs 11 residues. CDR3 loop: CASSGDEKLFF. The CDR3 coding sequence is TGTGCCAGCAGTGGTGATGAAAAACTGTTTTTT.

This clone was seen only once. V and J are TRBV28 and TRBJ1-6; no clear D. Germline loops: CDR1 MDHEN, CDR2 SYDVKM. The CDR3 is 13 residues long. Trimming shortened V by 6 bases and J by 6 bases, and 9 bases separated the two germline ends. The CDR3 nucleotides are TGTGCCAGCAGCCTCCCCGGTAATTCACCCCTCCACTTT. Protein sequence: CASSLPGNSPLHF. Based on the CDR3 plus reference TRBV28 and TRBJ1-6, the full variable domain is DVKVTQSSRYLVKRTGEKVFLECVQDMDHENMFWYRQDPGLGLRLIYFSYDVKMKEKGDIPEGYSVSREKKERFSLILESASTNQTSMYLCASSLPGNSPLHFGNGTRLTVT.

This chain's CDR3 is CASSQLPQNRVNTEAFF. CDR3 coding DNA: TGCGCCAGCAGCCAGTTGCCCCAGAACAGGGTGAACACTGAAGCTTTCTTT. This chain connects TRBV4-1 to TRBJ1-1, with a possible D match to TRBD1 (6 bases). Looked up from germline, CDR1 is MGHRA and CDR2 is YSYEKL. The CDR3 covers 17 residues. Trimming stripped 3 bases from V and 0 bases from J, with 17 bases between.

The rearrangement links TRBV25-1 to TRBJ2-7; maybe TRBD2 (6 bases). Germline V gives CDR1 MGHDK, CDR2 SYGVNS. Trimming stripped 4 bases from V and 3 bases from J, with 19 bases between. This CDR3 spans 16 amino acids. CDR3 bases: TGTGCCAGCAGTGCCGCGGGGCTATTGGGGATCTACGAGCAGTACTTC. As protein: CASSAAGLLGIYEQYF.

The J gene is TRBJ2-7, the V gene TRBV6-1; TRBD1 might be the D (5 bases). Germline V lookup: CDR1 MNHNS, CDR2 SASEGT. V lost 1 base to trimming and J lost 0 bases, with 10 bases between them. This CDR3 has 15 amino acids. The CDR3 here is CASSEVKQGSYEQYF. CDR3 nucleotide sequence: TGTGCCAGCAGTGAAGTCAAGCAGGGCTCCTACGAGCAGTACTTC.

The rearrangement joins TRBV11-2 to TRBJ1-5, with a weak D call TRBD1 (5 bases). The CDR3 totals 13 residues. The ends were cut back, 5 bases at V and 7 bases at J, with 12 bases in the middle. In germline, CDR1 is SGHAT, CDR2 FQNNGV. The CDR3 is CASSHGAAQPQHF. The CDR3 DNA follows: TGTGCCAGCAGCCACGGGGCGGCCCAGCCCCAGCATTTT.

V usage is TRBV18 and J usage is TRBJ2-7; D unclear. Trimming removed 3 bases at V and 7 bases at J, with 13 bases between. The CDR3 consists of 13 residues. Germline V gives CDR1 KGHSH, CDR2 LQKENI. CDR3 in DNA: TGTGCCAGCTCACCCTCACGAGTAGGGGAGCAGTACTTC. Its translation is CASSPSRVGEQYF.

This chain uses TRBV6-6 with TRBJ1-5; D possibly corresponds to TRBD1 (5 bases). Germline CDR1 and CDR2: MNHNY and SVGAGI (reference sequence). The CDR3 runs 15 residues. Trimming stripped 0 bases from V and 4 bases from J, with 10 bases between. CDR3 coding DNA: TGTGCCAGCAGTTACTCAGGGGCACGTAATCAGCCCCAGCATTTT. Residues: CASSYSGARNQPQHF.

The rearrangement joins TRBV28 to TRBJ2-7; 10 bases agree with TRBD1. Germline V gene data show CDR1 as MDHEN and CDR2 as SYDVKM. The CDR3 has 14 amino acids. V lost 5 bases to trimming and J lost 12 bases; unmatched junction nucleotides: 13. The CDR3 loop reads CASSPGTGVSKWYF. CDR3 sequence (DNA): TGTGCCAGCAGTCCCGGGACAGGGGTATCTAAATGGTACTTC.

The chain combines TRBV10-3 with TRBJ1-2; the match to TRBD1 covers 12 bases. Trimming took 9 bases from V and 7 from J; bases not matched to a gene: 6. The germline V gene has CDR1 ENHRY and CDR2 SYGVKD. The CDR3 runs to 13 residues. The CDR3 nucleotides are TGTGCCATGGGACAGGGGGCAGGTTCTGGCTACACCTTC. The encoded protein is CAMGQGAGSGYTF.

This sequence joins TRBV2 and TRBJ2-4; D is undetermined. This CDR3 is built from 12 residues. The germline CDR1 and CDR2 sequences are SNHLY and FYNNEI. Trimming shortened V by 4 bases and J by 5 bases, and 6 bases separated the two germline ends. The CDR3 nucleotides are TGTGCCAGCAGTGTGGGTCAAAACATTCAGTACTTC. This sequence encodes CASSVGQNIQYF.

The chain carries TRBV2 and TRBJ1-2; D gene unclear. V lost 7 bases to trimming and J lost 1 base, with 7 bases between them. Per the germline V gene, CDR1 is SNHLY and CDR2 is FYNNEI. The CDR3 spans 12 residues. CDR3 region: CASKPFNYGYTF. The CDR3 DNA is TGTGCCAGCAAGCCGTTTAACTATGGCTACACCTTC. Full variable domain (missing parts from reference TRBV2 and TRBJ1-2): EPEVTQTPSHQVTQMGQEVILRCVPISNHLYFYWYRQILGQKVEFLVSFYNNEISEKSEIFDDQFSVERPDGSNFTLKIRSTKLEDSAMYFCASKPFNYGYTFGSGTRLTVV.

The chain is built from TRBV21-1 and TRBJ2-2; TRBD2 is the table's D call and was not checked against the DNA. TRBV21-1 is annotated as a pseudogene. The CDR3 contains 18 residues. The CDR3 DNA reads TGTGCCAGCAGCAACCCCTATAGCGGGAGGAAGAACACCGGGGAGCTGTTTTTT. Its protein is CASSNPYSGRKNTGELFF.